The 5 T cell receptor beta chains listed next were all sequenced from one sample in a study of blood T cell repertoires in COVID-19. Data came from immunoSEQ multiplex PCR; TCRdb stores just in-frame clones and leaves some out. The sample holds about 95,000 clones, about 87% seen once. The sample consisted of peripheral blood. Source of these receptors: a human donor in a cohort sampled during active COVID-19.

The J gene is TRBJ1-2, the V gene TRBV6-5, with TRBD1 identical over 7 bases. The CDR3 is 13 amino acids. In germline, CDR1 is MNHEY, CDR2 SVGAGI. V was clipped by 6 bases and J by 8 bases; unmatched bases: 9. The DNA for the CDR3 is TGTGCCAGCAGAGACACAGGGGCAGGAGGCTACACCTTC. It is translated as CASRDTGAGGYTF.

This chain connects TRBV5-6 to TRBJ1-2, with TRBD1 identical over 10 bases. J was trimmed by 6 bases and V by 6 bases; bases with no gene match: 5. The germline CDR1 and CDR2 sequences are SGHDT and YYEEEE. This CDR3 is built from 13 residues. The DNA of the CDR3 is TGTGCCAGCACCAAAGACAGGGGGCATGGCTACACCTTC. Protein product: CASTKDRGHGYTF.

CDR3 residues: CASSFLAGVLSYEQYF. For the CDR3, the DNA is TGTGCCAGCAGCTTCCTCGCGGGGGTTCTCTCCTACGAGCAGTACTTC. The V call is TRBV7-2, the J call TRBJ2-7; 7 bases are a match to TRBD2. CDR1 is SGHTA and CDR2 is FQGNSA in the germline V gene. Trimming at V came to 3 bases and at J to 0 bases, leaving 8 bases not matched to a gene. The CDR3 is 16 residues long.

The CDR3, as DNA: TGCGCCAGCAGCTTGCTTACGCAGGGGTTCGAGCAGTACTTC. Its translation is CASSLLTQGFEQYF. The chain carries TRBV5-1 and TRBJ2-7; possibly TRBD1 for D (6 bases). This CDR3 is 14 amino acids long. Trimming left V 1 base short and J 6 bases short, with 14 bases between. Looked up from germline, CDR1 is SGHRS and CDR2 is YFSETQ.

The gene calls are TRBV27 and TRBJ1-5, with 8 bases aligning to TRBD1. CDR1 and CDR2 from the germline V gene are MNHEY and SMNVEV (reference sequence). The CDR3 length is 13 residues. Losses at the gene ends were 9 bases for V and 5 bases for J; bases not matched to a gene: 6. In DNA form, the CDR3 reads TGTGCCAGGGAGACAGGGGTGGATCAGCCCCAGCATTTT. Translated, it gives CARETGVDQPQHF.